What follows are 15 T cell receptor beta chains derived from one specimen sequenced in a study of cytomegalovirus exposure and HLA in healthy donors (dated by TCRdb to between 2016 and 2019). Libraries were constructed by the immunoSEQ multiplex PCR assay. A mixture of 60 forward primers for TCR Vbeta segments and 13 reverse primers for TCR Jbeta segments was used in the multiplex PCR. TCRdb limited this immuneACCESS table to in-frame rearrangements with V and J called. A share of clones is missing; checked studies link under half to unresolved V genes, and the rest is unexplained. For this sample there are around 190,000 clones; almost 85% appear just once. Approximately 2.1% of the sample is held by the ten biggest clonotypes. Sequences were obtained from PBMCs. These receptors came from a woman in her fifties or sixties in good health and CMV-seronegative.

V is TRBV2 and J is TRBJ1-3; 10 bases line up with TRBD1. The CDR3 is made up of 14 amino acids. The germline gives CDR1 SNHLY, CDR2 FYNNEI. V shed 11 bases and J 2 bases; nucleotides not matched to a gene: 6. DNA of the CDR3: TGTGCCCGCAAGGGGACAGGGGCTGGAAACACCATATATTTT. Translating gives CARKGTGAGNTIYF.

The V gene is TRBV28, the J gene TRBJ1-5, with TRBD1 identical over 8 bases. This CDR3 has 15 residues. CDR1 and CDR2 from the germline V gene are MDHEN and SYDVKM. J lost 3 bases, V lost 3 bases, and 4 bases had no gene match. CDR3 nucleotides: TGTGCCAGCAGTTTGGACAGGGAACTCAATCAGCCCCAGCATTTT. Translating gives CASSLDRELNQPQHF.

This chain links TRBV15 with TRBJ2-5; possible D gene TRBD1, 5 bases. V lost 3 bases and J lost 1, with 9 bases in between. The CDR3 is made up of 14 amino acids. Germline lookup yields CDR1 LNHNV and CDR2 YYDKDF (reference sequence). The DNA of the CDR3 is TGTGCCACCAGCAGTCGAGACAGCCAAGAGACCCAGTACTTC. Amino acid sequence: CATSSRDSQETQYF. The full variable domain, its missing parts supplied by reference TRBV15 and TRBJ2-5, is DAMVIQNPRYQVTQFGKPVTLSCSQTLNHNVMYWYQQKSSQAPKLLFHYYDKDFNNEADTPDNFQSRRPNTSFCFLDIRSPGLGDTAMYLCATSSRDSQETQYFGPGTRLLVL.

The chain employs TRBV2 and TRBJ2-3, with TRBD1 as a possible D gene (6 bases). The V gene lost 5 bases and the J gene lost 0 bases, with 12 bases spanning the gap. The CDR3 is 15 residues long. Germline CDR1 reads SNHLY; CDR2 reads FYNNEI. As DNA, the CDR3 is TGTGCCAGCAGTAGGGACAAAAAAAGCACAGATACGCAGTATTTT. Its protein product is CASSRDKKSTDTQYF.

This chain joins TRBV5-6 and TRBJ2-7; D gene unclear. Trimming shortened V by 2 bases and J by 2 bases, and 2 bases separated the two germline ends. The CDR3 has 11 residues. The V gene's germline CDR1 is SGHDT and CDR2 YYEEEE. Here the CDR3 reads CASSFTYEQYF. The DNA of the CDR3 is TGTGCCAGCAGCTTCACCTACGAGCAGTACTTC.

The J gene is TRBJ2-7, the V gene TRBV18, with TRBD1 matching over 9 bases. The germline gives CDR1 KGHSH, CDR2 LQKENI. This CDR3 has 16 amino acids. With 2 bases clipped from V and 3 bases from J, the junction kept 8 bases outside the gene matches. CDR3 nucleotides: TGTGCCAGCTCACCAACGGACAGGGGTGGTTACTACGAGCAGTACTTC. Its protein is CASSPTDRGGYYEQYF.

The J gene is TRBJ1-2, the V gene TRBV28; D ambiguous. The V gene lost 4 bases and the J gene lost 1 base, with 10 bases spanning the gap. Germline loops: CDR1 MDHEN, CDR2 SYDVKM. This CDR3 is built from 14 residues. The CDR3 sequence is CASSSPGVNYGYTF. CDR3 bases: TGTGCCAGCAGTTCCCCAGGTGTTAACTATGGCTACACCTTC.

CDR3 sequence: CASSPTGQSSGNTIYF. The CDR3 region has the DNA TGTGCCAGCTCACCGACGGGACAGAGCTCTGGAAACACCATATATTTT. The rearrangement uses TRBV18 and TRBJ1-3; TRBD1 agrees at 7 bases. Germline trimming cut 3 bases from V and 0 bases from J; bases unmatched to any gene: 5. This CDR3 contains 16 residues. The germline CDR1 and CDR2 sequences are KGHSH and LQKENI.

This sequence joins TRBV28 and TRBJ1-5, with D perhaps TRBD1 (6 bases). The length of the CDR3 is 17 residues. V was trimmed by 5 bases and J by 4 bases, leaving 21 bases between them. Germline V gene lookup returns CDR1 MDHEN and CDR2 SYDVKM. Here the CDR3 DNA reads TGTGCCAGCAGTCAGTCGACAGGACTGGCCTTTAATCAGCCCCAGCATTTT. Its translation: CASSQSTGLAFNQPQHF.

J is TRBJ2-3 and V is TRBV7-2; 10 bases are shared with TRBD2. Trimming cost V 3 bases and J 2 bases; bases outside gene matches: 5. The V gene's germline CDR1 is SGHTA and CDR2 FQGNSA. This CDR3 is 16 amino acids long. CDR3 sequence: CASSLGSGRATDTQYF. CDR3 coding DNA: TGTGCCAGCAGCTTGGGGAGCGGGAGGGCCACAGATACGCAGTATTTT.

The chain combines TRBV4-2 with TRBJ1-3, with 7 bases lining up with TRBD1. Germline V gene sequence: CDR1 LGHNA, CDR2 YNFKEQ. V shed 1 base, J shed 8 bases, and the junction held 14 bases outside the gene matches. This CDR3 spans 17 amino acids. CDR3 bases: TGTGCCAGCAGCCAAGGAGGACAAGACAGGGTAGGGTACACCATATATTTT. As protein: CASSQGGQDRVGYTIYF.

The gene calls are TRBV6-5 and TRBJ1-5; 10 nucleotides match TRBD1. The junction had 4 bases not matched to a gene; V was cut back by 6 bases and J by 8 bases. CDR1 MNHEY and CDR2 SVGAGI come from the germline V gene. This CDR3 has 13 amino acids. CDR3 amino acids: CASRRQGAEPQHF. CDR3 nucleotides: TGTGCCAGCAGACGACAGGGGGCTGAGCCCCAGCATTTT.

In DNA, the CDR3 is TGCAGCGTTCTGCGGGACCACAACTACGAGCAGTACTTC. It is translated as CSVLRDHNYEQYF. J is TRBJ2-7 and V is TRBV29-1; D possibly corresponds to TRBD2 (6 bases). Germline assignment: CDR1 SQVTM and CDR2 ANQGSEA. V was shortened by 5 bases and J by 3 bases, with 14 bases between the two germline ends. The CDR3 extends over 13 amino acids.

The chain combines TRBV27 with TRBJ2-1; 7 nucleotides align to TRBD1. Germline loops: CDR1 MNHEY, CDR2 SMNVEV (reference sequence). The CDR3 loop spans 13 amino acids. Losses at the gene ends were 6 bases for V and 4 bases for J; bases not matched to a gene: 3. CDR3 residues: CASRLTGYNEQFF. CDR3 DNA sequence: TGTGCCAGCAGACTGACAGGGTACAATGAGCAGTTCTTC.

V is TRBV27 and J is TRBJ2-1; a possible D gene is TRBD2 (5 bases). V was pared by 2 bases and J by 4 bases, with 6 bases between. CDR1 MNHEY and CDR2 SMNVEV come from the germline V gene (reference sequence). The CDR3 totals 13 residues. The DNA of the CDR3 is TGTGCCAGCAGTTTAGAGGGTTACAATGAGCAGTTCTTC. The encoded protein is CASSLEGYNEQFF.